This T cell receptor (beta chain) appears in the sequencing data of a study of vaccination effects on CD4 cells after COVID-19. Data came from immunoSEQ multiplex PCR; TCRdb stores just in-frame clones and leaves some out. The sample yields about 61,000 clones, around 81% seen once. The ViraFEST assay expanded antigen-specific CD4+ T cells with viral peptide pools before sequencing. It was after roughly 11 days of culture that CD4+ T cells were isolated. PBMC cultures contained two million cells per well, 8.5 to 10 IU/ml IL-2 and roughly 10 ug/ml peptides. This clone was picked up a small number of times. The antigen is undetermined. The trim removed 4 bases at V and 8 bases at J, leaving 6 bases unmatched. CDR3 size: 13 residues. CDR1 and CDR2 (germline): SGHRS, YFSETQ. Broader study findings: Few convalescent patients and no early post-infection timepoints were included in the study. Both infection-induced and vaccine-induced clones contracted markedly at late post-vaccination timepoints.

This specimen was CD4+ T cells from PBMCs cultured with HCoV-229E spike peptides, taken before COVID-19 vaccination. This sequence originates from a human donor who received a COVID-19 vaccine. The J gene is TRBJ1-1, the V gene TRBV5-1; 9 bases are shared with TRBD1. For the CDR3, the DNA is TGCGCCAGCAGCCTGGGGGGACAGGGAGAAGCTTTCTTT. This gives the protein CASSLGGQGEAFF.